The present T cell receptor beta chain was sequenced within a study of CD8 T cells in Susac syndrome. With random hexamers, 0.5 to 1 ug RNA was reverse transcribed. The amplification used immunoSEQ multiplex PCR on TCR beta CDR3; it spanned 54 Vbeta and 13 Jbeta. One entry per CDR3 protein results from TCRdb running MiXCR on the immunoSEQ multiplex PCR reads. The top ten hold 0.1% of the sample, which has some 190,000 distinct CDR3 sequences, over 85% seen once. Sequencing of TCR beta covered CD8+ and CD4+ T cells obtained from blood. TEMRA cells underwent FACS enrichment and CD8+ and CD4+ T cells underwent negative isolation. Sequenced material: CD4+ T cells from PBMCs. This TCR was recovered from a human donor in good health.

The CDR3 sequence is CASSLQGDSETQYF. CDR3 bases: TGTGCCAGCAGTTTACAGGGGGATTCGGAGACCCAGTACTTC. This chain uses TRBV6-5 with TRBJ2-5; 8 nucleotides line up with TRBD1. There are 14 residues in the CDR3. The junction had 6 bases not matched to a gene; V was cut back by 4 bases and J by 5 bases. Germline V gene data show CDR1 as MNHEY and CDR2 as SVGAGI.